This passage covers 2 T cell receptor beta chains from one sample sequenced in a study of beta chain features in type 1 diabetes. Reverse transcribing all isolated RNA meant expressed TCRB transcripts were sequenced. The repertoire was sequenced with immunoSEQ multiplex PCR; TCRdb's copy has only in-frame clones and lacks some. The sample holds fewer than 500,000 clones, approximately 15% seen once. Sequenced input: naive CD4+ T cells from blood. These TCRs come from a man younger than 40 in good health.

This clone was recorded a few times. CDR3 bases: TGTGCCAGCAGCACTAGAGCTGGAAACACCATATATTTT. This codes for CASSTRAGNTIYF. The chain is built from TRBV27 and TRBJ1-3; no definite D call. The CDR3 loop spans 13 amino acids. Trimming took 6 bases from V and 2 from J, leaving 8 bases between them. CDR1 is MNHEY, CDR2 SMNVEV, per germline (reference sequence).

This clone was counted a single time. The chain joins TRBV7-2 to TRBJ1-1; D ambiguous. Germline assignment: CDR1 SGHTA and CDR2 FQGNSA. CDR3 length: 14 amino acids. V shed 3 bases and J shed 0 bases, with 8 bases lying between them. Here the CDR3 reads CASSFLAVNTEAFF. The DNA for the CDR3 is TGTGCCAGCAGCTTTCTGGCGGTGAACACTGAAGCTTTCTTT.